One and the same sample provided the 27 T cell receptor beta chains below, sequenced in a study of T cell responses to AZD1222 COVID-19 vaccine. Produced via immunoSEQ multiplex PCR; TCRdb's table is partial and in-frame only. The table includes 140,000 to 150,000 clones, more than 90% detected once. The specimen was peripheral blood, collected on day 0 of AZD1222 vaccination. The receptor source for this set is an adult in good health.

V usage is TRBV6-5 and J usage is TRBJ1-5; weak D call: TRBD1 (5 bases). Germline assignment: CDR1 MNHEY and CDR2 SVGAGI. The CDR3 runs to 14 residues. Trimming stripped 6 bases from V and 6 bases from J, with 15 bases between. The DNA for the CDR3 is TGTGCCAGCAGAGCGCAGGGTTGGGGTCAGCCCCAGCATTTT. This translates into CASRAQGWGQPQHF.

The chain carries TRBV19 and TRBJ1-5, with unresolved D. The CDR3 sequence is 17 residues long. V shed 6 bases and J shed 1 base, with 19 bases lying between them. CDR1 and CDR2 (germline): LNHDA, SQIVND (reference sequence). CDR3 sequence reads: CASRLAAAARSNQPQHF. Here the CDR3 DNA reads TGTGCCAGTAGACTAGCAGCCGCGGCTAGGAGCAATCAGCCCCAGCATTTT.

The chain carries TRBV2 and TRBJ2-3, with 9 bases identical to TRBD2. There are 16 residues in the CDR3. CDR1 is SNHLY, CDR2 FYNNEI, per germline. V lost 1 base to trimming and J lost 2 bases; unmatched junction nucleotides: 4. Here the CDR3 DNA reads TGTGCCAGCAGTGAAGTGGCGGGAGGGCTCACAGATACGCAGTATTTT. Its translation: CASSEVAGGLTDTQYF.

This clone was counted only a few times. The rearrangement uses TRBV6-5 and TRBJ1-1, with 7 bases lining up with TRBD1. Germline V gene sequence: CDR1 MNHEY, CDR2 SVGAGI. This CDR3 has 15 amino acids. With V trimmed by 8 bases and J by 1 base, 10 bases remained unmatched. The chain's CDR3 is CASVGRTGQNTEAFF. The CDR3, as DNA: TGTGCCAGCGTCGGGAGGACAGGCCAGAACACTGAAGCTTTCTTT.

This chain connects TRBV6-1 to TRBJ2-6, with D hard to call. From germline, CDR1 is MNHNS and CDR2 SASEGT. V shed 1 base and J shed 0 bases, with 4 bases lying between them. There are 15 residues in the CDR3. The CDR3 loop is CASSEGGSGANVLTF. CDR3 in DNA: TGTGCCAGCAGTGAAGGGGGCTCTGGGGCCAACGTCCTGACTTTC.

The V call is TRBV24-1, the J call TRBJ2-1; D is tentatively TRBD1 or TRBD2 (6 bases each). CDR1 is KGHDR, CDR2 SFDVKD, per germline. Trimming removed 6 bases at V and 5 bases at J, with 13 bases between. The CDR3 loop spans 14 amino acids. CDR3 sequence: CATSKRGRDNEQFF. The CDR3 DNA follows: TGTGCCACCAGTAAACGGGGGCGCGACAATGAGCAGTTCTTC.

The chain combines TRBV10-1 with TRBJ1-2; D is unclear. This CDR3 comprises 12 residues. V lost 2 bases and J lost 4, with 5 bases in between. Germline CDR1 and CDR2: WNHNN and SYGVQD (reference sequence). Here the CDR3 DNA reads TGCGCCAGCAGTGAGGGCAGCTATGGCTACACCTTC. This sequence encodes CASSEGSYGYTF.

V usage is TRBV27 and J usage is TRBJ1-4; D gene unclear. Trimming removed 10 bases at V and 7 bases at J, with 10 bases between. In germline, CDR1 is MNHEY, CDR2 SMNVEV (reference sequence). This CDR3 has 11 amino acids. The CDR3 spells CAIGEGEKLFF. In DNA form, the CDR3 reads TGTGCCATCGGAGAAGGTGAAAAACTGTTTTTT.

This chain uses TRBV27 with TRBJ1-1, with D tentatively TRBD1 (6 bases). This CDR3 has 13 residues. V shed 9 bases and J shed 4 bases, with 15 bases lying between them. Germline V CDR1 and CDR2: MNHEY, SMNVEV (reference sequence). The DNA of the CDR3 is TGTGCCAGTCGACGGGGGGGCGCCACTGAAGCTTTCTTT. This translates into CASRRGGATEAFF.

V and J are TRBV10-3 and TRBJ1-4; 9 bases match TRBD1. V shed 4 bases, J shed 8 bases, and the junction held 8 bases outside the gene matches. The V gene's germline CDR1 is ENHRY and CDR2 SYGVKD. CDR3 length: 15 amino acids. This CDR3 is CAISASGTGREKLFF. For the CDR3, the DNA is TGTGCCATCAGTGCCTCCGGGACAGGGAGAGAAAAACTGTTTTTT.

V usage is TRBV7-6 and J usage is TRBJ1-2, with 12 bases fitting TRBD1. Germline CDR1 is SGHVS and CDR2 is FNYEAQ. The CDR3 runs 19 residues. The V and J ends lost 2 bases and 3 bases, in that order; junction bases with no gene match: 13. The chain's CDR3 is CASSLKPTGQGAVDYGYTF. The CDR3 DNA sequence: TGTGCCAGCAGCTTAAAGCCGACGGGACAGGGGGCAGTTGACTATGGCTACACCTTC.

This chain uses TRBV14 with TRBJ1-1, with no clear D. The CDR3 is 13 amino acids. Germline CDR1 SGHDN, CDR2 FVKESK. V was clipped by 1 base and J by 1 base, with 4 bases between them. This CDR3 reads CASSQGTNTEAFF. The CDR3 DNA reads TGTGCCAGCAGCCAAGGGACGAACACTGAAGCTTTCTTT.

This clone was seen a handful of times. The chain is built from TRBV2 and TRBJ1-4; D is possibly TRBD1 (6 bases). V was pared by 2 bases and J by 3 bases, with 13 bases between. CDR1 and CDR2 from the germline V gene are SNHLY and FYNNEI. This CDR3 comprises 16 residues. The CDR3 region has the DNA TGTGCCAGCAGTGAACAGGGGCACGAGGCTAATGAAAAACTGTTTTTT. It codes for CASSEQGHEANEKLFF.

In its sample, this clone was seen once. The chain carries TRBV5-4 and TRBJ2-2; 8 bases are a match to TRBD2. CDR3 length equals 16 residues. The V gene's germline CDR1 is SGHNT and CDR2 YYREEE (reference sequence). With V trimmed by 3 bases and J by 5 bases, 9 bases remained unmatched. Here the CDR3 reads CASSSKDGRETGELFF. CDR3 in DNA: TGTGCCAGCAGCTCCAAGGACGGGAGGGAAACCGGGGAGCTGTTTTTT.

J is TRBJ1-5 and V is TRBV15, with 8 bases lining up with TRBD1. Per germline, CDR1 LNHNV and CDR2 YYDKDF (reference sequence). The V segment lost 1 base and the J segment 3 bases; nucleotides outside the gene matches: 5. The CDR3 extends over 16 amino acids. CDR3 coding DNA: TGTGCCACCAGCAGAGGAAGACAGGGGAACAATCAGCCCCAGCATTTT. This translates into CATSRGRQGNNQPQHF.

The J gene is TRBJ1-5, the V gene TRBV2; maybe TRBD1 (6 bases). Trimming pared 3 bases from V and 5 bases from J, leaving 14 bases between. The CDR3 length is 15 residues. Per germline, CDR1 SNHLY and CDR2 FYNNEI. The CDR3 DNA follows: TGTGCCAGCAGTGACAGGGGCAGACTGTATCAGCCCCAGCATTTT. Residues: CASSDRGRLYQPQHF.

This clone came up a few times. V gene TRBV6-2 or TRBV6-3 combines with J gene TRBJ1-1; D remains ambiguous. Trimming shortened V by 4 bases and J by 3 bases, and 9 bases separated the two germline ends. The germline V gene has CDR1 MNHEY and CDR2 SVGEGT. There are 13 residues in the CDR3. CDR3 sequence: CASSSGFDTEAFF. CDR3 in DNA: TGTGCCAGCAGTTCCGGGTTCGACACTGAAGCTTTCTTT.

The rearrangement joins TRBV10-3 to TRBJ2-1; possibly TRBD2 for D (6 bases). V lost 9 bases and J lost 6, with 18 bases in between. This CDR3 is built from 14 residues. Germline-derived CDR1 and CDR2 are ENHRY and SYGVKD. CDR3 sequence reads: CAIGGLSGSNEQFF. For the CDR3, the DNA is TGTGCCATTGGAGGGCTTTCGGGGTCCAATGAGCAGTTCTTC.

The chain combines TRBV28 with TRBJ2-2, with a weak D call TRBD2 (6 bases). Germline V CDR1 and CDR2: MDHEN, SYDVKM. V dropped 6 bases and J dropped 4 bases, with 18 bases sitting between them. There are 16 residues in the CDR3. In nucleotides, the CDR3 is TGTGCCAGCAGCCGTTGGGTGGACGGGGGCACCGGGGAGCTGTTTTTT. Translating it yields CASSRWVDGGTGELFF.

The chain carries TRBV28 and TRBJ2-3; D ambiguous. Looked up from germline, CDR1 is MDHEN and CDR2 is SYDVKM. The CDR3 is 14 residues long. Trimming took off 2 bases at V and 6 bases at J, with 12 bases between the two ends. CDR3 protein: CASSLRALGDTQYF. As DNA, the CDR3 is TGTGCCAGCAGTTTAAGAGCTTTGGGGGATACGCAGTATTTT.

The chain carries TRBV7-2 and TRBJ1-5; no firm D call. CDR3 size: 13 residues. Germline CDR1 is SGHTA and CDR2 is FQGNSA. V lost 1 base and J lost 3, with 4 bases in between. CDR3 region: CASSLGTNQPQHF. In nucleotides, the CDR3 is TGTGCCAGCAGCTTAGGGACCAATCAGCCCCAGCATTTT.

V and J are TRBV11-2 and TRBJ2-7, with D unresolved. Germline-derived CDR1 and CDR2 are SGHAT and FQNNGV. The CDR3 totals 13 residues. V was pared by 5 bases and J by 5 bases, with 13 bases between. The DNA of the CDR3 is TGTGCCAGCAGCCCTCGACAAGGCCACGAGCAGTACTTC. It specifies CASSPRQGHEQYF.

The chain recombines TRBV5-1 with TRBJ1-5; TRBD1 might be the D (6 bases). Per germline, CDR1 SGHRS and CDR2 YFSETQ. The V end lost 7 bases, the J end lost 0 bases, and 17 bases lay between the germline ends. This CDR3 spans 16 amino acids. CDR3 nucleotide sequence: TGCGCCAGCCAACAGGGTCCCGAATATAGCAATCAGCCCCAGCATTTT. Its translation is CASQQGPEYSNQPQHF. The variable domain in full, with the rest retrieved from reference TRBV5-1 and TRBJ1-5, is KAGVTQTPRYLIKTRGQQVTLSCSPISGHRSVSWYQQTPGQGLQFLFEYFSETQRNKGNFPGRFSGRQFSNSRSEMNVSTLELGDSALYLCASQQGPEYSNQPQHFGDGTRLSIL.

The chain joins TRBV30 to TRBJ1-5, with D possibly TRBD1 on 6 matching bases. Germline V CDR1 and CDR2: GTSNPN, SVGIG (reference sequence). The ends were cut back, 2 bases at V and 6 bases at J, with 17 bases in the middle. CDR3 length: 15 amino acids. This CDR3 is CAWSLGGVRGQPQHF. Here the CDR3 DNA reads TGTGCCTGGAGTCTCGGGGGCGTTCGGGGTCAGCCCCAGCATTTT.

This chain connects TRBV10-3 to TRBJ1-6, with 7 bases lining up with TRBD1. With V trimmed by 6 bases and J by 4 bases, 6 bases remained unmatched. Per the germline V gene, CDR1 is ENHRY and CDR2 is SYGVKD. The CDR3 totals 15 residues. CDR3 residues: CAIRTDRVYNSPLHF. The CDR3 DNA follows: TGTGCCATCAGGACCGACAGGGTTTATAATTCACCCCTCCACTTT.

This chain connects TRBV5-1 to TRBJ1-2; TRBD1 aligns across 7 bases. The CDR3 sequence is 15 residues long. The junction had 6 bases not matched to a gene; V was cut back by 0 bases and J by 4 bases. Germline V gene sequence: CDR1 SGHRS, CDR2 YFSETQ. CDR3 protein: CASSLGGQPSYGYTF. The DNA for the CDR3 is TGCGCCAGCAGCTTGGGGGGACAGCCTTCCTATGGCTACACCTTC.

This chain links TRBV27 with TRBJ1-2; D is perhaps TRBD1 (5 bases). Trimming removed 1 base from V and 2 bases from J, with 14 bases in between. The germline V gene encodes CDR1 MNHEY and CDR2 SMNVEV (reference sequence). The CDR3 length is 16 residues. The CDR3, as DNA: TGTGCCAGCAGTTTATTCCCTGGGGGACGGAACTATGGCTACACCTTC. This translates into CASSLFPGGRNYGYTF.